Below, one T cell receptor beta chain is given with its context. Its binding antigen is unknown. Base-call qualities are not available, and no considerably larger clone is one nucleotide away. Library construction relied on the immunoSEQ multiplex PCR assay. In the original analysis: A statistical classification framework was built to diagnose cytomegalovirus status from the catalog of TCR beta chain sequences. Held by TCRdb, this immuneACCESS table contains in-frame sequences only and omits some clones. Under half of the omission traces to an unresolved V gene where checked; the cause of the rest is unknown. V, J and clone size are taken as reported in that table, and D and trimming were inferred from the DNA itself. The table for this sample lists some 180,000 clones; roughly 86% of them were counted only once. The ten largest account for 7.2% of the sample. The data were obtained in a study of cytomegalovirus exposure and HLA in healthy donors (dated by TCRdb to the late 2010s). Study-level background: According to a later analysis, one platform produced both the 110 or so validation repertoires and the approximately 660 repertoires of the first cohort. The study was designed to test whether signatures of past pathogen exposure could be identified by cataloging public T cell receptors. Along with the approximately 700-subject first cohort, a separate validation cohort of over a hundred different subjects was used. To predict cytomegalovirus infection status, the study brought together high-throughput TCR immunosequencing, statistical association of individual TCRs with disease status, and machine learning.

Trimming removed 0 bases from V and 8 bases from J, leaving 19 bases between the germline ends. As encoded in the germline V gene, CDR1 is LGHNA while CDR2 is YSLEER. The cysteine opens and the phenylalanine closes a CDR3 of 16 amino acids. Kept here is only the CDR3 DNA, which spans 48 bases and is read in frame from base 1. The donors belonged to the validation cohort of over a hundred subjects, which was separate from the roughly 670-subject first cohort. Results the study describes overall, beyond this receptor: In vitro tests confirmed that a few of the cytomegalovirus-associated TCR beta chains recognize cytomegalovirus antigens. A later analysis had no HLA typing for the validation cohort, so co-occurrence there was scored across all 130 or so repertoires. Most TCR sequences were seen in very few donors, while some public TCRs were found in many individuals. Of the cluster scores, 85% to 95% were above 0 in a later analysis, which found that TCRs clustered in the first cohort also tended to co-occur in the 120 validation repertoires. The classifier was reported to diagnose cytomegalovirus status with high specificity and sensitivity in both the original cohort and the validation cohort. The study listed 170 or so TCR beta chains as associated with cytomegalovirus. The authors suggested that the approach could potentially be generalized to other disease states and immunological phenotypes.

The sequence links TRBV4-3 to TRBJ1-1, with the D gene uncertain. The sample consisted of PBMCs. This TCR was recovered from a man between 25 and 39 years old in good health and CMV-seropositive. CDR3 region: CASSQETARQVSEAFF. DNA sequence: TGCGCCAGCAGCCAAGAAACAGCTAGGCAGGTGAGCGAAGCTTTCTTT.